This T cell receptor (beta chain) stems from a study of cytomegalovirus exposure and HLA in healthy donors. With regard to this clone: Its antigen remains unknown.

Trimming took off 7 bases at V and 2 bases at J, with 15 bases between the two ends. The CDR3 totals 15 residues. Germline values: CDR1 MNHNS, CDR2 SASEGT. Notes on the study in general: A few V segments could not be told apart, such as TRBV6-2 and TRBV6-3, and were left out. Reported performance of the classifier showed diagnosis of cytomegalovirus status with high specificity and sensitivity. The study recorded some 160 TCR beta chains that were cytomegalovirus-associated.

This PCR relied on a set of 60 Vbeta primers and 13 Jbeta primers. Method: immunoSEQ multiplex PCR; TCRdb's copy keeps in-frame clones and lacks some. This sample has about 62,000 clones, with around 87% found just once. Sample: PBMCs. The gene calls are TRBV6-1 and TRBJ1-5; D uncertain. This TCR derives from a man in his late teens or twenties in good health and CMV-seronegative. The CDR3 is CASMAGERGNQPQHF. The CDR3 nucleotides are TGTGCCAGCATGGCTGGGGAGCGCGGCAATCAGCCCCAGCATTTT.